Shown below are 27 T cell receptor beta chains from a single sample sequenced in a study of graft-versus-host responses after intestinal transplantation. For these TCRs, the target antigens are not known. Data came from immunoSEQ multiplex PCR; TCRdb stores just in-frame clones and leaves some out. The repertoire holds around 90,000 clones, with over 80% as singletons. Specimen: unstimulated CD8+ T cells sorted from spleen or lymph node cells, collected before intestinal transplant. These receptors originate from a human donor who received an intestinal transplant.

The chain links TRBV9 to TRBJ1-1, with D tentatively TRBD1 (5 bases). The germline V and J ends were trimmed by 3 bases and 1 base, with 16 bases remaining between them. This CDR3 contains 16 residues. Germline-derived CDR1 and CDR2 are SGDLS and YYNGEE. The CDR3 DNA reads TGTGCCAGCAGCGCCGGGGGGTCGATAGGGAACACTGAAGCTTTCTTT. Translated, it gives CASSAGGSIGNTEAFF.

This clone showed up just once. The genes are TRBV7-2 and TRBJ2-1, with no clear D. Trimming left V 1 base short and J 8 bases short, with 9 bases between. The CDR3 is 13 residues long. Germline V gene lookup returns CDR1 SGHTA and CDR2 FQGNSA. The CDR3 DNA reads as TGTGCCAGCAGCTTAGTTTACGACTATGAGCAGTTCTTC. Translation: CASSLVYDYEQFF.

J is TRBJ2-3 and V is TRBV29-1; TRBD1 is a possible D gene (5 bases). V lost 6 bases and J 6 bases, leaving 10 bases between the germline ends. The CDR3 is 11 amino acids. Germline CDR1 SQVTM, CDR2 ANQGSEA. The CDR3 sequence is CSVTTDDTQYF. In DNA, the CDR3 is TGCAGCGTAACGACAGATGATACGCAGTATTTT.

This clone was found once. This sequence joins TRBV11-2 and TRBJ1-1, with 11 bases that match TRBD1. This CDR3 is built from 16 residues. Germline V gene lookup returns CDR1 SGHAT and CDR2 FQNNGV. J gave up 5 bases and V 5 bases, and 10 bases lay outside the gene matches. The CDR3 DNA reads TGTGCCAGCAGCCCCGCGGGGGGACAGGGGGTGACTGAAGCTTTCTTT. This encodes CASSPAGGQGVTEAFF.

The genes are TRBV10-1 and TRBJ2-5; 13 nucleotides agree with TRBD2. The V gene end was trimmed by 4 bases and the J gene end by 2 bases; junction bases not matched to a gene: 4. Germline loops: CDR1 WNHNN, CDR2 SYGVQD (reference sequence). The CDR3 covers 16 residues. The chain's CDR3 is CASSGPLAGGQETQYF. The CDR3 DNA follows: TGCGCCAGCAGTGGACCACTAGCGGGAGGGCAAGAGACCCAGTACTTC.

In nucleotides, the CDR3 is TGTGCCAGCAGCTTATTAGCGGGGGGTAGCGAGACCCAGTACTTC. Translated: CASSLLAGGSETQYF. The chain employs TRBV7-6 and TRBJ2-5, with TRBD2 matching 10 bases. The germline CDR1 and CDR2 sequences are SGHVS and FNYEAQ. The CDR3 loop spans 15 amino acids. Germline trimming cut 2 bases from V and 5 bases from J; bases unmatched to any gene: 5. The whole variable domain, remainder taken from reference TRBV7-6 and TRBJ2-5, is GAGVSQSPRYKVTKRGQDVALRCDPISGHVSLYWYRQALGQGPEFLTYFNYEAQQDKSGLPNDRFSAERPEGSISTLTIQRTEQRDSAMYRCASSLLAGGSETQYFGPGTRLLVL.

This rearrangement joins TRBV6-5 to TRBJ2-1, with 9 bases aligning to TRBD1. Germline CDR1 reads MNHEY; CDR2 reads SVGAGI. This CDR3 is built from 13 residues. Losses at the gene ends were 6 bases for V and 6 bases for J; bases not matched to a gene: 3. The CDR3 DNA sequence: TGTGCCAGCAGGCAACAGGGGGCCAATGAGCAGTTCTTC. The encoded protein is CASRQQGANEQFF.

The chain has TRBV6-6 and TRBJ2-2; 11 nucleotides line up with TRBD2. Per germline, CDR1 MNHNY and CDR2 SVGAGI (reference sequence). CDR3 size: 16 residues. The J segment lost 4 bases and the V segment lost 4 bases, leaving 5 bases of the junction unmatched. For the CDR3, the DNA is TGTGCCAGCAGTTCTAGCGGGGGGATTCTCACCGGGGAGCTGTTTTTT. Translated, it gives CASSSSGGILTGELFF.

The chain carries TRBV6-5 and TRBJ2-1; TRBD2 agrees at 8 bases. J gave up 1 base and V 0 bases, and 2 bases lay outside the gene matches. This CDR3 spans 16 amino acids. The germline V gene has CDR1 MNHEY and CDR2 SVGAGI. DNA for the CDR3: TGTGCCAGCAGTTACTCCACTAGCGGATCCTACAATGAGCAGTTCTTC. Translated, it gives CASSYSTSGSYNEQFF.

This chain's CDR3 is CASSQGTGADTQYF. CDR3 DNA: TGCGCCAGCAGCCAAGGGACGGGAGCAGATACGCAGTATTTT. The chain links TRBV4-1 to TRBJ2-3, with D maybe TRBD2 (6 bases). Trimming stripped 1 base from V and 4 bases from J, with 9 bases between. Germline lookup yields CDR1 MGHRA and CDR2 YSYEKL. The CDR3 is 14 amino acids.

J is TRBJ2-1 and V is TRBV5-6; D is unresolved. Germline lookup yields CDR1 SGHDT and CDR2 YYEEEE. The CDR3 totals 11 residues. Trimming shortened V by 7 bases and J by 8 bases, and 10 bases separated the two germline ends. The CDR3 DNA reads as TGTGCCAGCCACCCGCCGGATGAGCAGTTCTTC. This encodes CASHPPDEQFF.

This clone was found once. The chain has TRBV30 and TRBJ2-2; TRBD2 agrees at 7 bases. V dropped 5 bases and J dropped 3; count of bases not matched to a gene: 3. Germline V gives CDR1 GTSNPN, CDR2 SVGIG (reference sequence). This CDR3 comprises 13 residues. This chain's CDR3 is CAWAGGYTGELFF. The CDR3 DNA reads as TGTGCCTGGGCCGGGGGGTACACCGGGGAGCTGTTTTTT.

The V and J genes are TRBV27 and TRBJ1-6; TRBD1 is a possible D gene (5 bases). In germline, CDR1 is MNHEY, CDR2 SMNVEV (reference sequence). V was pared by 6 bases and J by 9 bases, with 12 bases between. This CDR3 region has 13 residues. The CDR3 sequence is CASRTSGISPLHF. For the CDR3, the DNA is TGTGCCAGCAGGACGTCAGGGATTTCACCCCTCCACTTT.

In its sample, this clone was seen once. The genes are TRBV5-1 and TRBJ2-7, with a weak D call TRBD1 (5 bases). Trimming left V 6 bases short and J 5 bases short, with 27 bases between. Germline values: CDR1 SGHRS, CDR2 YFSETQ. This CDR3 has 17 amino acids. CDR3 protein: CASNLTTPRESGHEQYF. The CDR3 DNA reads TGCGCCAGCAACCTAACCACCCCCAGGGAATCGGGTCACGAGCAGTACTTC. The variable domain in full, with the rest retrieved from reference TRBV5-1 and TRBJ2-7, is KAGVTQTPRYLIKTRGQQVTLSCSPISGHRSVSWYQQTPGQGLQFLFEYFSETQRNKGNFPGRFSGRQFSNSRSEMNVSTLELGDSALYLCASNLTTPRESGHEQYFGPGTRLTVT.

The J gene is TRBJ2-6, the V gene TRBV5-1, with 9 nucleotides matching TRBD1. The germline V gene has CDR1 SGHRS and CDR2 YFSETQ. V was clipped by 0 bases and J by 4 bases; unmatched bases: 14. CDR3 size: 20 residues. The CDR3 is CASSLATGGFITAGANVLTF. Written as DNA, the CDR3 is TGCGCCAGCAGCTTGGCTACAGGGGGCTTCATCACTGCCGGGGCCAACGTCCTGACTTTC.

V usage is TRBV21-1 and J usage is TRBJ2-5; the table gives TRBD1 as D, unverified against the DNA. TRBV21-1 is reported as a pseudogene. The CDR3 is 18 residues long. CDR3 amino acids: CASSLCCSSDRDQETQYF. In nucleotides, the CDR3 is TGTGCCAGCAGCCTATGTTGCTCGAGCGACAGGGACCAAGAGACCCAGTACTTC.

The chain uses TRBV7-9 and TRBJ1-1; D uncertain. The CDR3 is made up of 13 amino acids. Germline V lookup: CDR1 SEHNR, CDR2 FQNEAQ (reference sequence). Trimming shortened V by 3 bases and J by 1 base, and 6 bases separated the two germline ends. The DNA for the CDR3 is TGTGCCAGCAGCTTTGCGCAGAACACTGAAGCTTTCTTT. Amino acids: CASSFAQNTEAFF.

The chain has TRBV27 and TRBJ2-7, with D possibly being TRBD2 (7 bases). Germline V lookup: CDR1 MNHEY, CDR2 SMNVEV (reference sequence). Deletions cut 3 bases from V and 7 bases from J, with 13 bases between. The CDR3 length is 13 residues. The CDR3: CASSLGGLGEQYF. The DNA of the CDR3 is TGTGCCAGCAGTTTGGGGGGGCTGGGGGAGCAGTACTTC.

The chain employs TRBV6-5 and TRBJ2-5; D may be TRBD2 (5 bases). V dropped 2 bases and J dropped 7 bases, with 11 bases sitting between them. Looked up from germline, CDR1 is MNHEY and CDR2 is SVGAGI. CDR3 length equals 13 residues. CDR3 nucleotides: TGTGCCAGCAGTTACCTTCTAGGAGGGACCCAGTACTTC. It codes for CASSYLLGGTQYF.

The J gene is TRBJ1-1, the V gene TRBV29-1, with TRBD1 as a possible D gene (5 bases). CDR3 size: 15 residues. Germline V lookup: CDR1 SQVTM, CDR2 ANQGSEA. Trimming removed 3 bases from V and 4 bases from J, with 18 bases in between. In DNA form, the CDR3 reads TGCAGCGTTGATTTGCGTCCGGGGGGTTCCACTGAAGCTTTCTTT. Its protein is CSVDLRPGGSTEAFF.

V and J are TRBV5-6 and TRBJ1-1; the match to TRBD1 covers 7 bases. Germline-derived CDR1 and CDR2 are SGHDT and YYEEEE. With V trimmed by 2 bases and J by 3 bases, 7 bases remained unmatched. The CDR3 sequence is 15 residues long. CDR3 sequence reads: CASSFWVDRDTEAFF. For the CDR3, the DNA is TGTGCCAGCAGCTTTTGGGTTGACAGGGACACTGAAGCTTTCTTT.

V is TRBV9 and J is TRBJ2-5, with D possibly TRBD2 on 6 matching bases. The CDR3 has 16 residues. The germline CDR1 and CDR2 sequences are SGDLS and YYNGEE. With 3 bases removed from V and 5 bases from J, the gap between germline ends came to 20 bases. The CDR3 sequence is CASSGDGGTLWETQYF. Written as DNA, the CDR3 is TGTGCCAGCAGCGGAGACGGGGGAACCCTGTGGGAGACCCAGTACTTC.

V and J are TRBV4-3 and TRBJ2-1; possibly TRBD2 for D (5 bases). Trimming stripped 0 bases from V and 4 bases from J, with 7 bases between. CDR1 is LGHNA and CDR2 is YSLEER in the germline V gene. This CDR3 is built from 14 residues. Written as DNA, the CDR3 is TGCGCCAGCAGCCAAGATTCGGGGTACAATGAGCAGTTCTTC. Translating it yields CASSQDSGYNEQFF.

This chain connects TRBV6-5 to TRBJ2-7; 10 positions match TRBD1. CDR3 length: 12 residues. V gave up 11 bases and J gave up 4 bases; unmatched junction bases: 5. Germline V CDR1 and CDR2: MNHEY, SVGAGI. For the CDR3, the DNA is TGTGCCTGCCGGGACAGGGGATACGAGCAGTACTTC. The encoded protein is CACRDRGYEQYF.

The chain combines TRBV7-3 with TRBJ2-5; 9 bases fit TRBD2. With V trimmed by 4 bases and J by 4 bases, 7 bases remained unmatched. The germline V gene encodes CDR1 SGHTA and CDR2 FQGTGA. The CDR3 runs 15 residues. CDR3 residues: CASSYGTSFRETQYF. CDR3 DNA: TGTGCCAGCAGCTACGGGACTAGCTTTCGAGAGACCCAGTACTTC.

The chain couples TRBV29-1 to TRBJ1-1, with a tentative D call TRBD1 (6 bases). CDR1 is SQVTM, CDR2 ANQGSEA, per germline. Trimming removed 8 bases from V and 0 bases from J, with 10 bases in between. The CDR3 covers 12 residues. The CDR3 spells CSLDRMNTEAFF. The CDR3 coding sequence is TGCAGCCTGGACAGAATGAACACTGAAGCTTTCTTT.

The chain employs TRBV7-2 and TRBJ2-5; TRBD2 matches 7 bases. Trimming took 3 bases from V and 1 from J; bases not matched to a gene: 11. Germline assignment: CDR1 SGHTA and CDR2 FQGNSA. This CDR3 contains 17 residues. DNA for the CDR3: TGTGCCAGCAGCTTGGGGGGAGCGGGGAGGTTCCAAGAGACCCAGTACTTC. Translation: CASSLGGAGRFQETQYF.